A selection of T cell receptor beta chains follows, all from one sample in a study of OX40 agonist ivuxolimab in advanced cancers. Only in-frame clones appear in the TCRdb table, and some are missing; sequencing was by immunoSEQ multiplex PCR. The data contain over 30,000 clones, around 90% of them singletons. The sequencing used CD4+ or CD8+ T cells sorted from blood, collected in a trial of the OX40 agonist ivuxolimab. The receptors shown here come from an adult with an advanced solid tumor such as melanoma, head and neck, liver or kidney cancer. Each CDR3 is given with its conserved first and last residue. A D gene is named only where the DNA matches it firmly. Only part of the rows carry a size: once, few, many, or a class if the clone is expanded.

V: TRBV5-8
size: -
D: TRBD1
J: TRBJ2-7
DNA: TGTGCCAGCAGCCTGGAGGGACAGGCAAATTACGAGCAGTACTTC
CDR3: CASSLEGQANYEQYF

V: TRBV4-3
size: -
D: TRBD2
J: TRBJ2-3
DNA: TGCGCCAGCAGCCAAGGCGGGGGGCCAGTCACAGATACGCAGTATTTT
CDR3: CASSQGGGPVTDTQYF

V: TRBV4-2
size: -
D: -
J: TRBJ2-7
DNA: TGTGCCAGCAGCCACCTTCTAGCAGGGTCGAAAGAGCAGTACTTC
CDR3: CASSHLLAGSKEQYF

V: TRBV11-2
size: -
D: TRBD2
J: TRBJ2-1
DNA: TGTGCCAGCAGCTTGGGACTAGCGGATTACAATGAGCAGTTCTTC
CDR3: CASSLGLADYNEQFF

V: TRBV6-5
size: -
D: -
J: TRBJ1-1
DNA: TGTGCCAGCAGCGGGACGGGGGTCGCTGAAGCTTTCTTT
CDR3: CASSGTGVAEAFF

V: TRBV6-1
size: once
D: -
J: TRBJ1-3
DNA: TGTGCCACCACCCCCACGTGGACAGTTGGAAACACCATATATTTT
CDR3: CATTPTWTVGNTIYF

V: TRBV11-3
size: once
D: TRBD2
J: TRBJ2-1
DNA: TGTGCCAGCAGCTTAGCACCCTTATCCGGGACTAGCGGCTACAATGAGCAGTTCTTC
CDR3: CASSLAPLSGTSGYNEQFF

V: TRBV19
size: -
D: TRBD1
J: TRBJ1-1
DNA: TGTGCCAGTAGTCTCGACCCCAGGGGGCTTGGCACTGAAGCTTTCTTT
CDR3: CASSLDPRGLGTEAFF

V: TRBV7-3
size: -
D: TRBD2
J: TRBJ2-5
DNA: TGTGCCAGCAGTGCGAGCGGGGGGGTACAAGAGACCCAGTACTTC
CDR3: CASSASGGVQETQYF

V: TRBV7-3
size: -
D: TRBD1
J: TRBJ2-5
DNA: TGTGCCAGCAGTTTGATACCGGGACAGCAAGAGACCCAGTACTTC
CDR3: CASSLIPGQQETQYF

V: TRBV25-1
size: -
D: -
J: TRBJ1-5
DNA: TGTGCCAGCAGTCCGAGGGGAGGTAGCAATCAGCCCCAGCATTTT
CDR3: CASSPRGGSNQPQHF

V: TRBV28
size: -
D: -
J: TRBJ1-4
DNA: TGTGCCAGCAGTTCAACTAATGAAAAACTGTTTTTT
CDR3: CASSSTNEKLFF

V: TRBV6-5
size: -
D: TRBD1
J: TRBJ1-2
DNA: TGTGCCAGCAGTTTCACCTCGACAGGGAGGTCCTATGGCTACACCTTC
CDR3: CASSFTSTGRSYGYTF

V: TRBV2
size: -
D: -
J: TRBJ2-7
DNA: TGTGCCAGCAGTGAAGCAGGTCAGACCTACGAGCAGTACTTC
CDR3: CASSEAGQTYEQYF

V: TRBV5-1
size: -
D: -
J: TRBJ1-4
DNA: TGCGCCAGCAGTCCCGCGAGGGGTGAAAAACTGTTTTTT
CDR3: CASSPARGEKLFF

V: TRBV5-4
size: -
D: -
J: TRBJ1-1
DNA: TGTGCCAGCATTCTGTTCAGGGGAGAGAACACTGAAGCTTTCTTT
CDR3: CASILFRGENTEAFF

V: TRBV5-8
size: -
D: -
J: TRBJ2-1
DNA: TGTGCCAGCAGCTTAATGAGGGACGGAACCGCGTTCTTC
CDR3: CASSLMRDGTAFF

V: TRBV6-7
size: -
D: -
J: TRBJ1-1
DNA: TGTGCCAGCAGTAAGGGGCACACTGAAGCTTTCTTT
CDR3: CASSKGHTEAFF

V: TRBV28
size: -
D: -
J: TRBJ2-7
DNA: TGTGCCAGCAGCCGCGACCAGGGAAATAGCGAGCAGTACTTC
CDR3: CASSRDQGNSEQYF

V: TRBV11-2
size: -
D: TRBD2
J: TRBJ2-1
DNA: TGTGCCAGCAGCAAGGGACTACTCAATGAGCAGTTCTTC
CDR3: CASSKGLLNEQFF

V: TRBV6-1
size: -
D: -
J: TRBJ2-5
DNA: TGTGCCAGCACCAACATGGAGACCCAGTACTTC
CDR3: CASTNMETQYF

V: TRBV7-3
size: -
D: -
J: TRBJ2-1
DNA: TGTGCCAGCAGCTTAGATAGCGGCCTCCACAATGAGCAGTTCTTC
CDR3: CASSLDSGLHNEQFF

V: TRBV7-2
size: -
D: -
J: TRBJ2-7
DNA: TGTGCCAGCAGCTTAGGCAGGGGCGGCTACGAGCAGTACTTC
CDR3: CASSLGRGGYEQYF

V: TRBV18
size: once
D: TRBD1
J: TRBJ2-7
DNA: TGTGCCAGCTCCGGGACAGGGACCTACGAGCAGTACTTC
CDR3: CASSGTGTYEQYF

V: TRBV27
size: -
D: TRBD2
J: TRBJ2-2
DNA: TGTGCCAGCAGTTTGTCCACCGGGACTAGCAACACCGGGGAGCTGTTTTTT
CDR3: CASSLSTGTSNTGELFF

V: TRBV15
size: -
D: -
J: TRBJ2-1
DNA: TGTGCCACCAGCAGAGACCCGGGTCAACACTACAATGAGCAGTTCTTC
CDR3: CATSRDPGQHYNEQFF

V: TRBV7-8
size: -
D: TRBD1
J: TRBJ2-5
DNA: TGTGCCAGCAGCTCGCCGGGACAGGGAAGGTGGGAGACCCAGTACTTC
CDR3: CASSSPGQGRWETQYF

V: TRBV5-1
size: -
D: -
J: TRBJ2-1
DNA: TGCGCCAGCAGCCCGCCGAGTCACTACAATGAGCAGTTCTTC
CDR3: CASSPPSHYNEQFF

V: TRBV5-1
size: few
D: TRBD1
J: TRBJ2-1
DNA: TGCGCCAGCGCCTGGGTAGGGGGCCACAATGAGCAGTTCTTC
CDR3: CASAWVGGHNEQFF

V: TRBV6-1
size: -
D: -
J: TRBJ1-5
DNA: TGTGCCAGCAGTGAGCCGGGCACCAAGACCCAGCATTTT
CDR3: CASSEPGTKTQHF

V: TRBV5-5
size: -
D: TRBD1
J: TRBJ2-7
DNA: TGTGCCAGCAGCTGGGGACAGGGGCACTACGAGCAGTACTTC
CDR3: CASSWGQGHYEQYF

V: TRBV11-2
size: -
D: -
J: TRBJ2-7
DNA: TGTGCCAGCAGGCGCTTACAGGAACCCGAGCAGTACTTC
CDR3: CASRRLQEPEQYF

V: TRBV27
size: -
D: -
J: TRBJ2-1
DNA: TGTGCCAGCAGACAACAGGACCTCTCCTACAATGAGCAGTTCTTC
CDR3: CASRQQDLSYNEQFF

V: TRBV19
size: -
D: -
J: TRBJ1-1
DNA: TGTGCCAGTAGTATGATGTTTCAGGGAGGAAACACTGAAGCTTTCTTT
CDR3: CASSMMFQGGNTEAFF

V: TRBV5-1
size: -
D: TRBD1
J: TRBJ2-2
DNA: TGCGCCAGCAGCCCGGGACAGGGGGCTATCGGGGAGCTGTTTTTT
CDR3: CASSPGQGAIGELFF

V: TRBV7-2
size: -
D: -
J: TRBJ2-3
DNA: TGTGCCAGCAGCTTTACGGGGTCTACGCAGTATTTT
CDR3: CASSFTGSTQYF

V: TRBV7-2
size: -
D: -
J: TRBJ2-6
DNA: TGTGCCAGCAGCTTAGTCGGGGGAGCGGGGGCCAACGTCCTGACTTTC
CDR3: CASSLVGGAGANVLTF